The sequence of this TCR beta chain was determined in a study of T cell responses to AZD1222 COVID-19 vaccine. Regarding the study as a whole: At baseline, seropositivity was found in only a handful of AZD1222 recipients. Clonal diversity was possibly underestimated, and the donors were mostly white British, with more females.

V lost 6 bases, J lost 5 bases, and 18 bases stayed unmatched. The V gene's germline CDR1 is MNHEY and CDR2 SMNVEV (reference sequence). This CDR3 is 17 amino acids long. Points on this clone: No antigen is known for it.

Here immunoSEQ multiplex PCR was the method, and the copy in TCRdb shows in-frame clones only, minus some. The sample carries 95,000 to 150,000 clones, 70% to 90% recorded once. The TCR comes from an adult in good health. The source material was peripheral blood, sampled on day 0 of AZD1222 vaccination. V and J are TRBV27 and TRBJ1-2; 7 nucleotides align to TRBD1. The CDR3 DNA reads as TGTGCCAGCAGCCGCGGACCAGGGGGGATCCGTAGTTATGGCTACACCTTC. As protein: CASSRGPGGIRSYGYTF.